The 9 T cell receptor beta chains presented below share a single source sample, sequenced in a study of lymphopenia after photon versus proton radiotherapy. The data were produced by immunoSEQ multiplex PCR, yet TCRdb's version contains in-frame clones alone and is incomplete. The sample includes approximately 45,000 clones, 85% of them seen just once. Here the sequenced sample was peripheral blood, taken from a patient treated with photon-based radiotherapy. The receptors originated from a man in his forties or fifties with gastric cancer.

This sequence joins TRBV7-8 and TRBJ2-1, with 12 bases fitting TRBD2. Germline CDR1 is SGHVS and CDR2 is FQNEAQ. The CDR3 runs 16 residues. The junction had 4 bases not matched to a gene; V was cut back by 1 base and J by 6 bases. The chain's CDR3 is CASSLVALAGGNEQFF. The CDR3, as DNA: TGTGCCAGCAGCTTAGTGGCACTAGCGGGGGGCAATGAGCAGTTCTTC.

V usage is TRBV27 and J usage is TRBJ1-2; D is perhaps TRBD1 (5 bases). From germline, CDR1 is MNHEY and CDR2 SMNVEV (reference sequence). The germline V and J ends were trimmed by 4 bases and 4 bases, with 19 bases remaining between them. The CDR3 is 16 residues long. As DNA, the CDR3 is TGTGCCAGCAGTTCCTCCAGGGACCCTCGGGCCTATGGCTACACCTTC. This translates into CASSSSRDPRAYGYTF.

The genes are TRBV6-1 and TRBJ1-6; 7 nucleotides match TRBD1. Trimming took 7 bases from V and 9 from J; bases not matched to a gene: 9. CDR3 length: 14 residues. CDR1 MNHNS and CDR2 SASEGT come from the germline V gene. The CDR3 DNA reads as TGTGCCAGCAACGCCCAGGGGGGATCTTCACCCCTCCACTTT. Protein sequence: CASNAQGGSSPLHF.

The gene calls are TRBV6-1 and TRBJ2-3; D is uncertain. The CDR3 sequence is 15 residues long. Germline V gives CDR1 MNHNS, CDR2 SASEGT. V was shortened by 6 bases and J by 0 bases, with 13 bases between the two germline ends. The CDR3 DNA reads TGTGCCAGCAGACTTACAGTATCTAGCACAGATACGCAGTATTTT. This encodes CASRLTVSSTDTQYF.

The J gene is TRBJ1-2, the V gene TRBV4-3; D gene unclear. This CDR3 contains 15 residues. With 0 bases removed from V and 0 bases from J, the gap between germline ends came to 8 bases. Per germline, CDR1 LGHNA and CDR2 YSLEER. DNA of the CDR3: TGCGCCAGCAGCCAAGATCTAGCCCCTAACTATGGCTACACCTTC. Amino acids: CASSQDLAPNYGYTF.

The V and J genes are TRBV9 and TRBJ2-5; a possible D gene is TRBD2 (6 bases). The CDR3 covers 15 residues. Per germline, CDR1 SGDLS and CDR2 YYNGEE. V lost 4 bases and J lost 2, with 15 bases in between. CDR3: CASSQFGGAQETQYF. CDR3 sequence (DNA): TGTGCCAGCAGCCAATTCGGGGGAGCACAAGAGACCCAGTACTTC. Looking up the rest from reference TRBV9 and TRBJ2-5 gives the full variable domain: DSGVTQTPKHLITATGQRVTLRCSPRSGDLSVYWYQQSLDQGLQFLIQYYNGEERAKGNILERFSAQQFPDLHSELNLSSLELGDSALYFCASSQFGGAQETQYFGPGTRLLVL.

The genes are TRBV19 and TRBJ1-2; TRBD1 agrees at 8 bases. Trimming took 0 bases from V and 6 from J; bases not matched to a gene: 9. The germline CDR1 and CDR2 sequences are LNHDA and SQIVND (reference sequence). This CDR3 has 16 amino acids. The CDR3 DNA sequence: TGTGCCAGTAGTATAGAAATCCCGACAGGGGATAATGGCTACACCTTC. It yields the protein CASSIEIPTGDNGYTF. Full variable domain (remainder filled in from reference TRBV19 and TRBJ1-2): DGGITQSPKYLFRKEGQNVTLSCEQNLNHDAMYWYRQDPGQGLRLIYYSQIVNDFQKGDIAEGYSVSREKKESFPLTVTSAQKNPTAFYLCASSIEIPTGDNGYTFGSGTRLTVV.

The rearrangement joins TRBV5-1 to TRBJ1-1, with D possibly TRBD1 on 5 matching bases. Germline loops: CDR1 SGHRS, CDR2 YFSETQ. Trimming took off 3 bases at V and 1 base at J, with 25 bases between the two ends. This CDR3 has 19 residues. As DNA, the CDR3 is TGCGCCAGCAGCTACTCCAATCAGGGATCCCATATCCCGAACACTGAAGCTTTCTTT. It encodes CASSYSNQGSHIPNTEAFF.

The chain uses TRBV12-5 and TRBJ1-1; 8 bases match TRBD1. V was pared by 6 bases and J by 4 bases, with 4 bases of the junction left unmatched. This CDR3 spans 13 amino acids. CDR1 and CDR2 (germline): LGHNT, FRNRAP. Here the CDR3 DNA reads TGTGCTAGTGGGGGGACAGGTTCCACTGAAGCTTTCTTT. It is translated as CASGGTGSTEAFF.